These 22 T cell receptor beta chains share one sample of origin, sequenced in a study of cytomegalovirus exposure and HLA in healthy donors. Assay: immunoSEQ multiplex PCR; the TCRdb copy retains only in-frame clones and omits some. The repertoire holds 130,000 or so clones, more than 75% seen once, with under 2.5% in the top ten. Material for sequencing was PBMCs. The receptors were sampled from a woman aged 25 to 39 in good health and CMV-seronegative.

The genes are TRBV5-1 and TRBJ2-1; 11 bases match TRBD1. Germline CDR1 SGHRS, CDR2 YFSETQ. The CDR3 consists of 14 residues. The trim removed 3 bases at V and 6 bases at J, leaving 2 bases unmatched. The CDR3 loop is CASSSGTGGNEQFF. The CDR3 DNA reads as TGCGCCAGCAGCTCAGGGACAGGGGGCAATGAGCAGTTCTTC.

V usage is TRBV2 and J usage is TRBJ1-2; 7 bases agree with TRBD1. J was trimmed by 7 bases and V by 6 bases; bases with no gene match: 5. The germline gives CDR1 SNHLY, CDR2 FYNNEI. The CDR3 loop spans 12 amino acids. The CDR3 protein is CASREGAGGYTF. The CDR3 DNA sequence: TGTGCCAGCAGGGAGGGGGCGGGTGGCTACACCTTC.

This clone was seen only once. The chain links TRBV9 to TRBJ1-4; 7 nucleotides agree with TRBD1. The V segment lost 4 bases and the J segment 8 bases; nucleotides outside the gene matches: 5. The CDR3 has 13 residues. Germline V lookup: CDR1 SGDLS, CDR2 YYNGEE. In DNA, the CDR3 is TGTGCCAGCAGCCGGGGACAGAACGAAAAACTGTTTTTT. Protein sequence: CASSRGQNEKLFF.

V is TRBV11-3 and J is TRBJ1-1, with 8 bases aligning to TRBD1. The germline gives CDR1 SGHNT, CDR2 YENEEA. Trimming at V came to 3 bases and at J to 0 bases, leaving 6 bases not matched to a gene. The length of the CDR3 is 16 residues. The CDR3 spells CASSFGDRSLNTEAFF. The DNA for the CDR3 is TGTGCCAGCAGCTTTGGGGACAGGAGCTTGAACACTGAAGCTTTCTTT. The full variable domain, its missing parts supplied by reference TRBV11-3 and TRBJ1-1, is EAGVVQSPRYKIIEKKQPVAFWCNPISGHNTLYWYLQNLGQGPELLIRYENEEAVDDSQLPKDRFSAERLKGVDSTLKIQPAELGDSAVYLCASSFGDRSLNTEAFFGQGTRLTVV.

V gene TRBV7-8 combines with J gene TRBJ1-2; 11 nucleotides match TRBD1. With V trimmed by 5 bases and J by 8 bases, 7 bases remained unmatched. Germline CDR1 SGHVS, CDR2 FQNEAQ. The length of the CDR3 is 14 residues. CDR3 region: CASSTTGTGGGYTF. The CDR3 DNA sequence: TGTGCCAGCAGCACCACCGGGACAGGGGGAGGCTACACCTTC.

This chain uses TRBV5-5 with TRBJ1-1; TRBD1 matches 7 bases. J gave up 1 base and V 5 bases, and 2 bases lay outside the gene matches. Germline V CDR1 and CDR2: SGHKS, YYEKEE (reference sequence). This CDR3 spans 13 amino acids. CDR3 nucleotides: TGTGCCAGCAGGCCAGGGGGGAACACTGAAGCTTTCTTT. It is translated as CASRPGGNTEAFF.

The V and J genes are TRBV7-2 and TRBJ1-2; the match to TRBD1 covers 8 bases. V was clipped by 1 base and J by 4 bases; unmatched bases: 8. Germline-derived CDR1 and CDR2 are SGHTA and FQGNSA. The CDR3 has 16 residues. CDR3 loop: CASSLGQGAVIYGYTF. The CDR3 coding sequence is TGTGCCAGCAGCTTAGGGCAGGGGGCCGTGATCTATGGCTACACCTTC.

This chain connects TRBV7-2 to TRBJ2-7; the match to TRBD2 covers 8 bases. The junction had 10 bases not matched to a gene; V was cut back by 2 bases and J by 7 bases. This CDR3 contains 15 residues. Germline CDR1 reads SGHTA; CDR2 reads FQGNSA. CDR3 in amino acids: CASSLQRGTPWEQYF. The CDR3 region has the DNA TGTGCCAGCAGCTTACAGCGGGGGACCCCTTGGGAGCAGTACTTC.

This chain links TRBV21-1 with TRBJ2-7; the DNA was not compared with TRBD1, the D call given in the table. TRBV21-1 is labeled a pseudogene. The CDR3 spans 15 residues. CDR3 in amino acids: CASSKHSTRAYEQYF. The CDR3 coding sequence is TGTGCCAGCAGCAAACACAGTACCCGAGCCTACGAGCAGTACTTC.

This clone was counted a few times. The chain couples TRBV19 to TRBJ2-7, with 8 bases that match TRBD1. This CDR3 comprises 15 residues. The J segment lost 3 bases and the V segment lost 1 base, leaving 5 bases of the junction unmatched. Germline assignment: CDR1 LNHDA and CDR2 SQIVND (reference sequence). The CDR3 DNA follows: TGTGCCAGTAGTATAGGAGGGACAGGAAGCTACGAGCAGTACTTC. Translating it yields CASSIGGTGSYEQYF.

The rearrangement uses TRBV4-1 and TRBJ2-3, with D perhaps matching TRBD2 (7 bases). CDR3 length equals 17 residues. Per the germline V gene, CDR1 is MGHRA and CDR2 is YSYEKL. Trimming stripped 0 bases from V and 2 bases from J, with 15 bases between. The CDR3 region has the DNA TGCGCCAGCAGCCAAGAGTTGGCGGGGGCCTTCACAGATACGCAGTATTTT. The encoded protein is CASSQELAGAFTDTQYF.

Here the CDR3 reads CASARGLAGANEQFF. The CDR3 bases are TGTGCCAGCGCTAGAGGTCTAGCGGGGGCCAATGAGCAGTTCTTC. V gene TRBV27 combines with J gene TRBJ2-1; 10 nucleotides align to TRBD2. Trimming removed 8 bases from V and 6 bases from J; junction bases left unmatched: 10. Germline lookup yields CDR1 MNHEY and CDR2 SMNVEV (reference sequence). This CDR3 is 15 amino acids long.

The genes are TRBV2 and TRBJ2-5, with no clear D. This CDR3 has 12 residues. V gave up 3 bases and J gave up 5 bases, with 7 bases separating them. Germline V CDR1 and CDR2: SNHLY, FYNNEI. CDR3 residues: CASSELRETQYF. CDR3 nucleotide sequence: TGTGCCAGCAGTGAGCTGCGGGAGACCCAGTACTTC.

This clone occurred once. The chain combines TRBV4-1 with TRBJ2-3; D is uncertain. Trimming took 5 bases from V and 1 from J, leaving 16 bases between them. Germline V gene lookup returns CDR1 MGHRA and CDR2 YSYEKL. The CDR3 covers 16 residues. The CDR3 region is CASSSPPVGGTDTQYF. The CDR3 coding sequence is TGCGCCAGCAGCTCCCCCCCGGTGGGCGGCACAGATACGCAGTATTTT.

The rearrangement links TRBV7-3 to TRBJ1-1, with 8 nucleotides matching TRBD1. The germline CDR1 and CDR2 sequences are SGHTA and FQGTGA. Trimming took 6 bases from V and 4 from J; bases not matched to a gene: 4. The CDR3 totals 13 residues. CDR3 in DNA: TGTGCCAGCAGGCAAACAGGGGGCACTGAAGCTTTCTTT. Amino acid sequence: CASRQTGGTEAFF.

The genes are TRBV9 and TRBJ1-5, with D possibly being TRBD1 (5 bases). This CDR3 region has 14 residues. Germline V gives CDR1 SGDLS, CDR2 YYNGEE. V lost 2 bases and J lost 4, with 10 bases in between. The DNA for the CDR3 is TGTGCCAGCAGCGTGGGGACTTTAAATCAGCCCCAGCATTTT. This gives the protein CASSVGTLNQPQHF.

The rearrangement uses TRBV5-6 and TRBJ2-7, with 7 bases aligning to TRBD1. V shed 1 base, J shed 12 bases, and the junction held 10 bases outside the gene matches. CDR1 and CDR2 (germline): SGHDT, YYEEEE. The CDR3 is 13 amino acids. The CDR3 protein is CASSLRGRAKRYF. CDR3 nucleotide sequence: TGTGCCAGCAGCTTGAGGGGGCGGGCAAAGCGGTACTTC.

J is TRBJ1-4 and V is TRBV18, with D unclear. V lost 7 bases and J 8 bases, leaving 14 bases between the germline ends. CDR3 length: 13 residues. CDR1 is KGHSH and CDR2 is LQKENI in the germline V gene. CDR3 in DNA: TGTGCCAGCTTTATCCGGGTCCGGGAAAAACTGTTTTTT. Its protein product is CASFIRVREKLFF.

This sequence joins TRBV14 and TRBJ2-3, with D perhaps TRBD1 (5 bases). CDR1 is SGHDN, CDR2 FVKESK, per germline. Deletions cut 4 bases from V and 2 bases from J, with 16 bases between. This CDR3 is 16 amino acids long. The CDR3 is CASSRIKGPLTDTQYF. The CDR3 nucleotides read TGTGCCAGCAGCCGAATTAAGGGGCCCCTCACAGATACGCAGTATTTT. The full variable domain, its missing parts supplied by reference TRBV14 and TRBJ2-3, is EAGVTQFPSHSVIEKGQTVTLRCDPISGHDNLYWYRRVMGKEIKFLLHFVKESKQDESGMPNNRFLAERTGGTYSTLKVQPAELEDSGVYFCASSRIKGPLTDTQYFGPGTRLTVL.

The rearrangement joins TRBV6-6 to TRBJ1-5, with a tentative D call TRBD1 (6 bases). Germline values: CDR1 MNHNY, CDR2 SVGAGI (reference sequence). The CDR3 has 15 residues. Trimming stripped 5 bases from V and 3 bases from J, with 14 bases between. In DNA, the CDR3 is TGTGCCAGCAGTGGGCATGGACAGACCAATCAGCCCCAGCATTTT. Translated: CASSGHGQTNQPQHF.

The J gene is TRBJ1-5, the V gene TRBV30, with 7 bases that match TRBD1. Per the germline V gene, CDR1 is GTSNPN and CDR2 is SVGIG (reference sequence). Germline trimming cut 2 bases from V and 6 bases from J; bases unmatched to any gene: 4. The CDR3 length is 13 residues. The CDR3 DNA is TGTGCCTGGAGTCCGGGACAGACTCAGCCCCAGCATTTT. Translated, it gives CAWSPGQTQPQHF.

A single count supports this clone. V is TRBV11-3 and J is TRBJ2-2; a possible D gene is TRBD1 (6 bases). Germline values: CDR1 SGHNT, CDR2 YENEEA. Trimming took 3 bases from V and 4 from J, leaving 12 bases between them. This CDR3 comprises 15 residues. The DNA for the CDR3 is TGTGCCAGCAGCTTCTTCTCAGGGGTCACCGGGGAGCTGTTTTTT. This translates into CASSFFSGVTGELFF.